This entry lists 7 T cell receptor beta chains sequenced from one sample in a study of CDR3 diversity in severe acne. TCRdb fed the PCR reads into MiXCR, producing one record per CDR3 protein. The data show about 90,000 distinct CDR3 sequences, 48% seen once. Material for sequencing was blood. Receptor source: a male donor in good health, serving as a control.

By share of the sample, this clonotype is medium-sized. This chain links TRBV25-1 with TRBJ2-3, with 7 bases fitting TRBD1. The germline gives CDR1 MGHDK, CDR2 SYGVNS. V dropped 2 bases and J dropped 3; count of bases not matched to a gene: 11. There are 17 residues in the CDR3. The CDR3 protein is CASSEDRQGGMTDTQYF. The DNA of the CDR3 is TGTGCCAGCAGTGAAGACCGACAGGGTGGTATGACAGATACGCAGTATTTT.

The chain recombines TRBV19 with TRBJ1-1, with a possible D match to TRBD1 (5 bases). CDR3 size: 13 residues. Germline V gene sequence: CDR1 LNHDA, CDR2 SQIVND (reference sequence). The V and J ends lost 3 bases and 3 bases respectively, with 8 bases between them. CDR3 residues: CASSIRGYTEAFF. The CDR3 DNA sequence: TGTGCCAGTAGTATTCGGGGGTACACTGAAGCTTTCTTT. The entire variable domain, with the rest obtained from reference TRBV19 and TRBJ1-1, is as follows: DGGITQSPKYLFRKEGQNVTLSCEQNLNHDAMYWYRQDPGQGLRLIYYSQIVNDFQKGDIAEGYSVSREKKESFPLTVTSAQKNPTAFYLCASSIRGYTEAFFGQGTRLTVV.

The chain employs TRBV5-1 and TRBJ2-3, with 10 bases lining up with TRBD2. Germline V gene data show CDR1 as SGHRS and CDR2 as YFSETQ. With 4 bases clipped from V and 3 bases from J, the junction kept 2 bases outside the gene matches. The CDR3 runs to 14 residues. The CDR3 DNA sequence: TGCGCCAGCAGCGGGGGACTAGCGACAGATACGCAGTATTTT. It codes for CASSGGLATDTQYF.

The V call is TRBV20-1, the J call TRBJ2-7; the match to TRBD1 covers 7 bases. V lost 3 bases, J lost 3 bases, and 5 bases stayed unmatched. Germline V CDR1 and CDR2: DFQATT, SNEGSKA (reference sequence). The CDR3 is made up of 13 amino acids. CDR3 region: CSARDRLSYEQYF. CDR3 coding DNA: TGCAGTGCTAGGGACAGGCTGAGCTACGAGCAGTACTTC.

This chain links TRBV7-9 with TRBJ2-2; possibly TRBD2 for D (6 bases). Germline V lookup: CDR1 SEHNR, CDR2 FQNEAQ (reference sequence). This CDR3 comprises 16 residues. V lost 10 bases, J lost 8 bases, and 26 bases lay in between. DNA of the CDR3: TGTGCCACCGATAGTGTAGCGGTCCAGATGAGGGGGGAGCTGTTTTTT. Its translation is CATDSVAVQMRGELFF.

The chain joins TRBV15 to TRBJ2-2, with TRBD2 identical over 8 bases. The CDR3 totals 17 residues. With V trimmed by 0 bases and J by 5 bases, 8 bases remained unmatched. Germline CDR1 LNHNV, CDR2 YYDKDF (reference sequence). The CDR3 DNA reads as TGTGCCACCAGCAGAGATCGGGGGGGAGGACGGACCGGGGAGCTGTTTTTT. It specifies CATSRDRGGGRTGELFF.

In its sample, this clonotype is medium-sized. The J gene is TRBJ2-3, the V gene TRBV5-1; 10 bases map to TRBD2. Germline V gene sequence: CDR1 SGHRS, CDR2 YFSETQ. With V trimmed by 4 bases and J by 6 bases, 8 bases remained unmatched. This CDR3 spans 15 amino acids. The CDR3 DNA reads TGCGCCAGCAGCCGTCAAGCGGGAGGGGCGGATACGCAGTATTTT. Protein: CASSRQAGGADTQYF.